Presented here are 8 T cell receptor beta chains from one specimen sequenced in a study of cytomegalovirus exposure and HLA in healthy donors. Researchers ran the PCR with 60 Vbeta and 13 Jbeta primers. Using immunoSEQ multiplex PCR, the repertoire was profiled, and TCRdb retains in-frame clones only, with some absent. The table shows about 100,000 clones, with 81% occurring only once. Sequencing was done on a sample of PBMCs. The source is a woman aged 70-85 years in good health and CMV-seropositive.

The CDR3 nucleotides are TGTGCCAGCTCACCGACTAGCGGAAGCACAGATACGCAGTATTTT. Translation: CASSPTSGSTDTQYF. The rearrangement uses TRBV18 and TRBJ2-3; TRBD2 matches 9 bases. The CDR3 consists of 15 residues. Trimming took 3 bases from V and 0 from J; bases not matched to a gene: 1. Germline V gene sequence: CDR1 KGHSH, CDR2 LQKENI.

Note on this clone: This sequence may be a read error, since a much larger clone differs from it by one base. The J gene is TRBJ2-2, the V gene TRBV7-3; D unclear. CDR1 is SGHTA, CDR2 FQGTGA, per germline. Trimming left V 5 bases short and J 2 bases short, with 3 bases between. This CDR3 is 12 amino acids long. CDR3 nucleotides: TGTGCCAGCAGCCGTAACACCGGGGAGCTGTTTTTT. Protein product: CASSRNTGELFF.

The genes are TRBV5-1 and TRBJ2-3; TRBD2 matches 10 bases. Germline V gene sequence: CDR1 SGHRS, CDR2 YFSETQ. This CDR3 region has 14 residues. J gave up 5 bases and V 1 base, and 1 base lay outside the gene matches. The CDR3 sequence is CASSLSGRGDTQYF. The CDR3 DNA follows: TGCGCCAGCAGCTTGAGCGGGAGGGGAGATACGCAGTATTTT.

V usage is TRBV7-9 and J usage is TRBJ1-2; 9 nucleotides agree with TRBD1. This CDR3 comprises 16 residues. V was clipped by 2 bases and J by 2 bases; unmatched bases: 6. Germline CDR1 is SEHNR and CDR2 is FQNEAQ (reference sequence). CDR3 DNA: TGTGCCAGCAGCTTAAATCAGGGACAGGGCAACTATGGCTACACCTTC. Protein product: CASSLNQGQGNYGYTF.

J is TRBJ2-5 and V is TRBV7-2, with D perhaps TRBD1 (5 bases). Trimming removed 1 base from V and 5 bases from J, with 11 bases in between. Germline CDR1 SGHTA, CDR2 FQGNSA. This CDR3 spans 14 amino acids. The CDR3 here is CASSLEAGLETQYF. The CDR3 nucleotides read TGTGCCAGCAGCTTAGAGGCAGGGCTGGAGACCCAGTACTTC.

This chain uses TRBV18 with TRBJ2-1, with TRBD2 matching over 11 bases. V lost 3 bases and J lost 10; bases outside the gene matches: 8. CDR1 KGHSH and CDR2 LQKENI come from the germline V gene. This CDR3 contains 15 residues. The chain's CDR3 is CASSPGLADLGEQFF. The CDR3 DNA sequence: TGTGCCAGCTCACCGGGACTAGCGGACCTAGGGGAGCAGTTCTTC.

This chain uses TRBV28 with TRBJ2-1; possible D gene TRBD2, 6 bases. Trimming stripped 8 bases from V and 3 bases from J, with 17 bases between. In germline, CDR1 is MDHEN, CDR2 SYDVKM. The CDR3 runs to 15 residues. This CDR3 reads CASLTAGRRYNEQFF. CDR3 nucleotides: TGTGCCAGCCTGACCGCGGGGAGACGCTACAATGAGCAGTTCTTC.

The chain uses TRBV5-6 and TRBJ1-4, with a weak D call TRBD1 (6 bases). Germline CDR1 SGHDT, CDR2 YYEEEE. The ends were cut back, 2 bases at V and 5 bases at J, with 19 bases in the middle. The CDR3 loop spans 17 amino acids. In DNA, the CDR3 is TGTGCCAGCAGCTTAGAACCCACGACAGGAGTCAATGAAAAACTGTTTTTT. Protein: CASSLEPTTGVNEKLFF.